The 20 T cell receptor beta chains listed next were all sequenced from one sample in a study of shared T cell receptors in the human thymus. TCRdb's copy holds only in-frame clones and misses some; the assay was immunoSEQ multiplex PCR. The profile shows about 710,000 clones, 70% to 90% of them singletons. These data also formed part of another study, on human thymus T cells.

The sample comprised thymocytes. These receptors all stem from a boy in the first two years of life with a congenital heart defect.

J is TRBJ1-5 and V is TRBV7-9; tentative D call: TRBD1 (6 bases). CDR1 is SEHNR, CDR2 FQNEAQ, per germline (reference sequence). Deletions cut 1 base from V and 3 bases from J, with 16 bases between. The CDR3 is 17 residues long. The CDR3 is CASSLGPGTHNNQPQHF. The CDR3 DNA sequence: TGTGCCAGCAGCTTAGGACCCGGGACACACAACAATCAGCCCCAGCATTTT.

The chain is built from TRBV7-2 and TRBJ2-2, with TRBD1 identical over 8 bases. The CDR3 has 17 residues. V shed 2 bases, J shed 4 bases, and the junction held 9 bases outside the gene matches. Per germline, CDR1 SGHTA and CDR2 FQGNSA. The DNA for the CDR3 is TGTGCCAGCAGCTTATCACGGATAACAGGGGGCACCGGGGAGCTGTTTTTT. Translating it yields CASSLSRITGGTGELFF.

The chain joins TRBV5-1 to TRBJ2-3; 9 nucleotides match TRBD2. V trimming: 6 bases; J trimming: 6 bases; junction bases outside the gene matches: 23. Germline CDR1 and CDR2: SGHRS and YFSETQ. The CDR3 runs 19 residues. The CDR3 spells CASNSAPGTSTSSGDTQYF. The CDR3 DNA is TGCGCCAGCAACTCGGCGCCCGGGACTAGCACGTCTAGCGGGGATACGCAGTATTTT.

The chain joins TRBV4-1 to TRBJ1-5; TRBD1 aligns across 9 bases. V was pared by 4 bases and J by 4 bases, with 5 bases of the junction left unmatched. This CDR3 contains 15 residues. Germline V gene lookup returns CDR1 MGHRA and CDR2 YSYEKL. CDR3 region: CASSPGQGHNQPQHF. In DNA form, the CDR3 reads TGCGCCAGCAGCCCGGGACAGGGACATAATCAGCCCCAGCATTTT.

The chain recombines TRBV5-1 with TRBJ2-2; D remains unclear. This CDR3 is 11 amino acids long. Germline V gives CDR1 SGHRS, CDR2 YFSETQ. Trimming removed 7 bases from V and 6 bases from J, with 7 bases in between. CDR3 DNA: TGCGCCAGCGAGTGGTCCGGGGAGCTGTTTTTT. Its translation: CASEWSGELFF.

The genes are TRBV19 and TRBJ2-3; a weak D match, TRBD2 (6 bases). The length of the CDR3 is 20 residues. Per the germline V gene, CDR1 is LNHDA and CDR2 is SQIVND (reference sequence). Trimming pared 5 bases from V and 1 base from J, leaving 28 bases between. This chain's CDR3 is CASSHAGYSIGRWRTDTQYF. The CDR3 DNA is TGTGCCAGTAGTCACGCAGGGTATTCGATAGGGAGGTGGCGCACAGATACGCAGTATTTT.

Written as DNA, the CDR3 is TGCGCCAGCAGCCAACAGCAGCGGCCCTCGGGAGATACGCAGTATTTT. This sequence encodes CASSQQQRPSGDTQYF. This rearrangement joins TRBV4-3 to TRBJ2-3, with D possibly TRBD2 on 5 matching bases. V gave up 2 bases and J gave up 5 bases, with 17 bases separating them. The length of the CDR3 is 16 residues. Germline assignment: CDR1 LGHNA and CDR2 YSLEER.

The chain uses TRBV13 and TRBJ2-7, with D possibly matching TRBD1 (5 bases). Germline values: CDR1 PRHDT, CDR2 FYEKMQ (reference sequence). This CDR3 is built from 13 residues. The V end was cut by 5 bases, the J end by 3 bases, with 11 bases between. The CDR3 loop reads CASSRPGNYEQYF. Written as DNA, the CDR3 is TGTGCCAGCAGCCGACCAGGGAACTACGAGCAGTACTTC. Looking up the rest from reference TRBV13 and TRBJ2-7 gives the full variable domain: AAGVIQSPRHLIKEKRETATLKCYPIPRHDTVYWYQQGPGQDPQFLISFYEKMQSDKGSIPDRFSAQQFSDYHSELNMSSLELGDSALYFCASSRPGNYEQYFGPGTRLTVT.

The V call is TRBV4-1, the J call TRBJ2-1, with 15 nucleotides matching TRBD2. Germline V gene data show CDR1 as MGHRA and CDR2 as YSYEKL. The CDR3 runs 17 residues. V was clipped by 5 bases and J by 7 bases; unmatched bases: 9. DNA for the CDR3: TGCGCCAGCAGCTACATATCCGGGACTAGCGGGAGGAATGAGCAGTTCTTC. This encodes CASSYISGTSGRNEQFF.

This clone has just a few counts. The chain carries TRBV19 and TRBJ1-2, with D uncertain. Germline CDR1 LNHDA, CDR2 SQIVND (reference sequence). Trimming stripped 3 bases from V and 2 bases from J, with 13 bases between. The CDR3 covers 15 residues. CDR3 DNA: TGTGCCAGTAGTATGAGCTTTGGCGGAAACTATGGCTACACCTTC. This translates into CASSMSFGGNYGYTF.

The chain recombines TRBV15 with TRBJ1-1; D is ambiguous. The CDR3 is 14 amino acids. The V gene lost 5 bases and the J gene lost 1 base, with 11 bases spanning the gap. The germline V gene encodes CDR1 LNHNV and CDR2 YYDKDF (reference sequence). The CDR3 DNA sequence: TGTGCCACCAGCGCGACGACGGGGAACACTGAAGCTTTCTTT. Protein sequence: CATSATTGNTEAFF.

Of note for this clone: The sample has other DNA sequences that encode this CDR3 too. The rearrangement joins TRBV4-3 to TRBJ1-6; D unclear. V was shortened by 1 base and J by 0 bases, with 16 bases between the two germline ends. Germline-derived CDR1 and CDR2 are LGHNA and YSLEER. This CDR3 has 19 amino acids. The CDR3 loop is CASSQGGLATSSYNSPLHF. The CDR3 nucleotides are TGCGCCAGCAGCCAAGGCGGACTCGCTACAAGCTCCTATAATTCACCCCTCCACTTT.

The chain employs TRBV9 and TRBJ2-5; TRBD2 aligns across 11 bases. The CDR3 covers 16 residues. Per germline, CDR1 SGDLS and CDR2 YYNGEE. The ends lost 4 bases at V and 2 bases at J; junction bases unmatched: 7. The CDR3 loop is CASSKGTSGHQETQYF. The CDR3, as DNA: TGTGCCAGCAGCAAAGGGACTAGCGGCCATCAAGAGACCCAGTACTTC.

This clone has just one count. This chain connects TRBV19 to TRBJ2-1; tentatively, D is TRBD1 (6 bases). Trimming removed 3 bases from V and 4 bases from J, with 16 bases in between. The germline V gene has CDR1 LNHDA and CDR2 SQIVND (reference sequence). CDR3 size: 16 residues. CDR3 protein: CASSISRGKRYNEQFF. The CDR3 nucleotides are TGTGCCAGTAGTATTAGTAGGGGGAAGCGATACAATGAGCAGTTCTTC.

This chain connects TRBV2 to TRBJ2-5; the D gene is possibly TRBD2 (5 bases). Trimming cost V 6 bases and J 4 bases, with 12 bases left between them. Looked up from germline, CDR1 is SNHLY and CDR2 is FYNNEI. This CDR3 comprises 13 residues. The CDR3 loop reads CASREDCGETQYF. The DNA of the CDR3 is TGTGCCAGCAGGGAGGACTGCGGAGAGACCCAGTACTTC.

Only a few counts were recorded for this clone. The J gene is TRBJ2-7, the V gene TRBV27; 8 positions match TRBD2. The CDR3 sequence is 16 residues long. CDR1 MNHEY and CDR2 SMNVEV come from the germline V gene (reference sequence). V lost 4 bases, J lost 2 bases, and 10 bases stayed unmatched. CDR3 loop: CASSSGLATFAYEQYF. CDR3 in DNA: TGTGCCAGCAGTTCAGGACTAGCTACTTTCGCCTACGAGCAGTACTTC.

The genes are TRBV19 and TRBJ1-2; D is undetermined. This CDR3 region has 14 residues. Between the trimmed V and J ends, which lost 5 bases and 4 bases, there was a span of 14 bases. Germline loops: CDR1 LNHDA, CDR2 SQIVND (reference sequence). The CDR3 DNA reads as TGTGCCAGTAGTCCCCGGGCGCGGGTCTATGGCTACACCTTC. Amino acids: CASSPRARVYGYTF.

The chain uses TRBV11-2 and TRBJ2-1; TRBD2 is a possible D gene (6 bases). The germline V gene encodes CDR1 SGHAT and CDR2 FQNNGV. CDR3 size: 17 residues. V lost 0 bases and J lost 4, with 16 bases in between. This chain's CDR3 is CASSLDAGTRCYNEQFF. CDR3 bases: TGTGCCAGCAGCTTAGACGCCGGGACTCGGTGTTACAATGAGCAGTTCTTC.

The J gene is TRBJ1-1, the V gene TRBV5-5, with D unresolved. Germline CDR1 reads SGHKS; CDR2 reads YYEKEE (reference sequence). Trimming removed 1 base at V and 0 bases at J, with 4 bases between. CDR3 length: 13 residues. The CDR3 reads CASSLTVNTEAFF. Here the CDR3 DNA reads TGTGCCAGCAGCTTGACGGTGAACACTGAAGCTTTCTTT. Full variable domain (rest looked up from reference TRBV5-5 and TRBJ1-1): DAGVTQSPTHLIKTRGQQVTLRCSPISGHKSVSWYQQVLGQGPQFIFQYYEKEERGRGNFPDRFSARQFPNYSSELNVNALLLGDSALYLCASSLTVNTEAFFGQGTRLTVV.

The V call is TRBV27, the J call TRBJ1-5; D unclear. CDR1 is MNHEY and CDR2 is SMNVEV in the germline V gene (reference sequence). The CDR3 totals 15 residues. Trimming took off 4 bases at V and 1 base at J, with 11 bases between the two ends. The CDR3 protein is CASSSLGGSNQPQHF. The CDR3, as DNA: TGTGCCAGCAGTTCTCTCGGAGGGAGCAATCAGCCCCAGCATTTT.